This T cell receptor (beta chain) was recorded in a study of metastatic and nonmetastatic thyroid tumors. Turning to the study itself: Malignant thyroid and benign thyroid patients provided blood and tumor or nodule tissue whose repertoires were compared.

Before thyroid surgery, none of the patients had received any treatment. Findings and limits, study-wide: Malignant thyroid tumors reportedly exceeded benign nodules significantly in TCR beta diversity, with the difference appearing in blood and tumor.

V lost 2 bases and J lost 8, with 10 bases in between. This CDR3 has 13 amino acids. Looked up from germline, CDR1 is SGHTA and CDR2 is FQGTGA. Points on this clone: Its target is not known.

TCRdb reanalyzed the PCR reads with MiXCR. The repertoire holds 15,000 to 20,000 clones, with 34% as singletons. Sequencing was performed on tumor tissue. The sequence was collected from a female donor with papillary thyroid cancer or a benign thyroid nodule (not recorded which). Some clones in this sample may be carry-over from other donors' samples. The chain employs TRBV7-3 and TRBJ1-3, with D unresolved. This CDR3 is CASSLRHLDTIYF. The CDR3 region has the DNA TGTGCCAGCAGCTTACGGCACTTAGACACCATATATTTT.